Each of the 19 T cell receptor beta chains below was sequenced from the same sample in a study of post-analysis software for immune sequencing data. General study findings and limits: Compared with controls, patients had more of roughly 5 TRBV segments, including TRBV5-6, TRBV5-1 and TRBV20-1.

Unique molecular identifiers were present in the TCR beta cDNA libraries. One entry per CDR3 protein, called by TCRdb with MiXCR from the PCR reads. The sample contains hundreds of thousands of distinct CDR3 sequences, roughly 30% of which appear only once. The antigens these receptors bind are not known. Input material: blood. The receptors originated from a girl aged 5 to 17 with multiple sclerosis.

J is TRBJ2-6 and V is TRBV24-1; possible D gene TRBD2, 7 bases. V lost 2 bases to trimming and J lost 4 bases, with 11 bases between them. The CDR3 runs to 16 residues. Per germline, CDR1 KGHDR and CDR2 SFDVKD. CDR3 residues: CATSDWRGLGANVLTF. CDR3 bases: TGTGCCACCAGTGATTGGCGGGGGCTGGGGGCCAACGTCCTGACTTTC.

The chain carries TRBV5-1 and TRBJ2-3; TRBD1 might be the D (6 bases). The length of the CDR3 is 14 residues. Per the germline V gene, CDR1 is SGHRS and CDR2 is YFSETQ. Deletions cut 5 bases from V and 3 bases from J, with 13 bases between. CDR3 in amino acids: CASRRTVTTDTQYF. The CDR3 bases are TGCGCCAGCAGACGGACAGTGACAACAGATACGCAGTATTTT.

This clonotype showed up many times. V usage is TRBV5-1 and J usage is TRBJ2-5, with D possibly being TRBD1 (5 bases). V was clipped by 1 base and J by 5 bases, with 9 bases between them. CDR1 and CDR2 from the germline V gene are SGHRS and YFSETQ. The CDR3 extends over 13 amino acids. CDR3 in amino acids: CASSLPGKETQYF. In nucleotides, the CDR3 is TGCGCCAGCAGCTTGCCAGGGAAGGAGACCCAGTACTTC. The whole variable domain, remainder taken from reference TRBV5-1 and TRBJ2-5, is KAGVTQTPRYLIKTRGQQVTLSCSPISGHRSVSWYQQTPGQGLQFLFEYFSETQRNKGNFPGRFSGRQFSNSRSEMNVSTLELGDSALYLCASSLPGKETQYFGPGTRLLVL.

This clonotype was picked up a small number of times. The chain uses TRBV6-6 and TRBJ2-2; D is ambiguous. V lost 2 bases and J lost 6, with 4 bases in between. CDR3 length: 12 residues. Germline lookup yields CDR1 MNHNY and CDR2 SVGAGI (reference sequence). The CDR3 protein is CASSYLSGELFF. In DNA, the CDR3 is TGTGCCAGCAGTTACCTATCCGGGGAGCTGTTTTTT.

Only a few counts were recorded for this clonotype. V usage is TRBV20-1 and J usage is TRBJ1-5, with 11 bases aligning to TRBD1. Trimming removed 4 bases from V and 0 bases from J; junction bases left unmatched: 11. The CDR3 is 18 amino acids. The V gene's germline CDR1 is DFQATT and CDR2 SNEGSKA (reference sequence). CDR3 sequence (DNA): TGCAGTGCTATTAGGGACAGGGGGACAACTTATAGCAATCAGCCCCAGCATTTT. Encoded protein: CSAIRDRGTTYSNQPQHF.

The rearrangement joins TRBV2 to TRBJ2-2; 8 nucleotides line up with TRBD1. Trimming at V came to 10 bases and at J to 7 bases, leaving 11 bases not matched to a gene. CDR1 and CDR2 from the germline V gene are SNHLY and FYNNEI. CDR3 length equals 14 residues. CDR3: CATWRTGSNGELFF. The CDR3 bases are TGTGCCACCTGGAGGACAGGGTCCAACGGGGAGCTGTTTTTT.

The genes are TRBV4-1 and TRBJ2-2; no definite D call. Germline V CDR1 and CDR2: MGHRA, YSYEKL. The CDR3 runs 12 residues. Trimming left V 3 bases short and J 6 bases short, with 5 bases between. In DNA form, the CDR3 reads TGCGCCAGCAGCCAGGCCCCCGGGGAGCTGTTTTTT. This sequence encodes CASSQAPGELFF.

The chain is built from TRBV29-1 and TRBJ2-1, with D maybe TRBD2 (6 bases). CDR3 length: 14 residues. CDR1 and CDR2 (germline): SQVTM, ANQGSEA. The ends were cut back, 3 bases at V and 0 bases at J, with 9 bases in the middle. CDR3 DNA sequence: TGCAGCGTTGACGGGGACTTCTCCTACAATGAGCAGTTCTTC. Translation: CSVDGDFSYNEQFF.

In nucleotides, the CDR3 is TGCAGCGGCGGAGGGGGAAAGGCTTTCTTT. The encoded protein is CSGGGGKAFF. The gene calls are TRBV29-1 and TRBJ1-1, with a tentative D call TRBD1 (6 bases). Germline lookup yields CDR1 SQVTM and CDR2 ANQGSEA. This CDR3 has 10 residues. The V end lost 7 bases, the J end lost 11 bases, and 14 bases lay between the germline ends.

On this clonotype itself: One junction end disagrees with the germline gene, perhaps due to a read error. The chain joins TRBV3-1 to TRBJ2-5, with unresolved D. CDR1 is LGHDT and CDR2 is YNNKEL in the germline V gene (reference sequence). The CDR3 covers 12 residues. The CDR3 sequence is CANSQVEETQYF. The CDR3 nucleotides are TGTGCCAACAGCCAAGTCGAAGAGACCCAGTACTTC.

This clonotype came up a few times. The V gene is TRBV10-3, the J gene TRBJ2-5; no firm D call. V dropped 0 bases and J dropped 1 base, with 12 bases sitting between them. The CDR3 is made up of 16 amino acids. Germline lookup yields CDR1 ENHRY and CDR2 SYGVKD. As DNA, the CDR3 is TGTGCCATCAGTGAGTCACCAGCTGGGGTCCAAGAGACCCAGTACTTC. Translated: CAISESPAGVQETQYF.

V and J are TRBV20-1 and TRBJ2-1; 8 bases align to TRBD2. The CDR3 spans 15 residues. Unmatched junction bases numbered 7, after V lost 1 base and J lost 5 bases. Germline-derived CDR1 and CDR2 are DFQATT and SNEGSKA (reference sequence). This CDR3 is CSARVPGLVDNEQFF. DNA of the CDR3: TGCAGTGCTAGAGTCCCGGGACTAGTTGACAATGAGCAGTTCTTC.

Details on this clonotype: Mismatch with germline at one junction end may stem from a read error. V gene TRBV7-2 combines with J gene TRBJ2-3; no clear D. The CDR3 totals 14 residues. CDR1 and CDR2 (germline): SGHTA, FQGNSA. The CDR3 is CASRPGQRTDMQYF. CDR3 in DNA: TGTGCCAGCAGACCGGGCCAACGCACAGATATGCAGTATTTT.

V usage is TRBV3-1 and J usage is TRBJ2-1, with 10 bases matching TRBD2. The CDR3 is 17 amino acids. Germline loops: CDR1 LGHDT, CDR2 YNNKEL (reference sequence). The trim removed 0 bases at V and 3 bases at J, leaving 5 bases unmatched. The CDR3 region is CASSQDKAGGFYNEQFF. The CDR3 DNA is TGTGCCAGCAGCCAAGATAAAGCGGGAGGGTTCTACAATGAGCAGTTCTTC.

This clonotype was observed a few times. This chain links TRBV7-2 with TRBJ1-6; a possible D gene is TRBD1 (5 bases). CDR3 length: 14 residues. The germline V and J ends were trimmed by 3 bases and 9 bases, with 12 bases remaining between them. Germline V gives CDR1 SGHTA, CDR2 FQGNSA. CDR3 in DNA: TGTGCCAGCAGCTTCCGGACAACGAGTTCACCCCTCCACTTT. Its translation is CASSFRTTSSPLHF.

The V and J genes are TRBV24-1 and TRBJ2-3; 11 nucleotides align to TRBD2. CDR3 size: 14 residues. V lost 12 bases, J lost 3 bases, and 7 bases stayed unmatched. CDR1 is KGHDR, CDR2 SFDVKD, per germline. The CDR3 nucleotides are TGTGCCTCCGAATCTAGCGGGGGGACAGATACGCAGTATTTT. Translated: CASESSGGTDTQYF.

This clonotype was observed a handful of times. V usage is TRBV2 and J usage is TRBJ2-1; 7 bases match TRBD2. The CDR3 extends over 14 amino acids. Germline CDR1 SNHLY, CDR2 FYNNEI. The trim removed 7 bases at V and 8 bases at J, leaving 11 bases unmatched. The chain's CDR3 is CASTPVRGVDEQFF. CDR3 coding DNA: TGTGCCAGCACCCCGGTTCGGGGGGTGGATGAGCAGTTCTTC.

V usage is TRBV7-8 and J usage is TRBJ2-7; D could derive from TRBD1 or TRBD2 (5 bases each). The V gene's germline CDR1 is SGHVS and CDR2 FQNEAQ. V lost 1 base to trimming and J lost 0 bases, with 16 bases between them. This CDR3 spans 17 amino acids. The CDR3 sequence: CASSLGGGFRTSYEQYF. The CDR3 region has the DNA TGTGCCAGCAGCTTAGGTGGGGGTTTCCGAACCTCCTACGAGCAGTACTTC.

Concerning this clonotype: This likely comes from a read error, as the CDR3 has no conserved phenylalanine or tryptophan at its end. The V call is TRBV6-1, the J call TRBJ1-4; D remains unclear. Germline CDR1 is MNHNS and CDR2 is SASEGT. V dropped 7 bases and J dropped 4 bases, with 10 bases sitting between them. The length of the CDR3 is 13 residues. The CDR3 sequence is CASTLLSNEKLFC. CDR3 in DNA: TGTGCCAGCACCCTCCTTAGTAATGAAAAACTGTTTTGT.